Shown below are 29 T cell receptor beta chains from a single sample sequenced in a study of T cell responses to AZD1222 COVID-19 vaccine. Clones were sequenced by immunoSEQ multiplex PCR, and TCRdb holds only the in-frame ones, with some missing. This table holds approximately 140,000 clones, more than 85% found once. Sequenced material: peripheral blood, taken on day 0 of MenACWY control vaccination. The source of these receptors is an adult in good health.

This clone has only one observation. This chain connects TRBV5-1 to TRBJ1-2; TRBD1 aligns across 10 bases. CDR3 length: 14 amino acids. The V gene's germline CDR1 is SGHRS and CDR2 YFSETQ. J was trimmed by 4 bases and V by 1 base; bases with no gene match: 1. The CDR3 DNA follows: TGCGCCAGCAGCTTGCGACAGGGGGCCTATGGCTACACCTTC. Translating it yields CASSLRQGAYGYTF.

V usage is TRBV5-4 and J usage is TRBJ2-1; D is unclear. This CDR3 contains 14 residues. Germline CDR1 and CDR2: SGHNT and YYREEE (reference sequence). Trimming stripped 3 bases from V and 1 base from J, with 8 bases between. CDR3 coding DNA: TGTGCCAGCAGCTCCTGGGTTTCCTACAATGAGCAGTTCTTC. Its translation is CASSSWVSYNEQFF.

The V gene is TRBV9, the J gene TRBJ1-5; no clear D. The ends were cut back, 4 bases at V and 7 bases at J, with 12 bases in the middle. The CDR3 covers 13 residues. Germline loops: CDR1 SGDLS, CDR2 YYNGEE. In nucleotides, the CDR3 is TGTGCCAGCAGCCCCACTGACTCCCAGCCCCAGCATTTT. This translates into CASSPTDSQPQHF.

The CDR3 loop is CASSHSPGTGDEKLFF. DNA for the CDR3: TGCGCCAGCAGCCACTCTCCCGGGACAGGGGATGAAAAACTGTTTTTT. The rearrangement links TRBV4-1 to TRBJ1-4, with TRBD1 identical over 10 bases. Per the germline V gene, CDR1 is MGHRA and CDR2 is YSYEKL. CDR3 length equals 16 residues. J gave up 6 bases and V 3 bases, and 7 bases lay outside the gene matches.

This clone was found a few times. This chain's CDR3 is CASSQVSGLAGGRRDTQYF. DNA of the CDR3: TGTGCCAGCAGCCAAGTTTCTGGACTAGCGGGGGGGCGGAGGGATACGCAGTATTTT. The chain carries TRBV4-2 and TRBJ2-3, with 15 bases that match TRBD2. J lost 6 bases, V lost 1 base, and 11 bases had no gene match. The germline CDR1 and CDR2 sequences are LGHNA and YNFKEQ. The CDR3 totals 19 residues.

This chain joins TRBV30 and TRBJ1-6, with TRBD1 identical over 10 bases. V gave up 3 bases and J gave up 10 bases; unmatched junction bases: 3. CDR1 GTSNPN and CDR2 SVGIG come from the germline V gene (reference sequence). CDR3 size: 13 residues. This CDR3 reads CAWRGQGSSPLHF. CDR3 in DNA: TGTGCCTGGAGGGGACAGGGGTCGTCACCCCTCCACTTT.

The CDR3 spells CASSLNQGSEAFF. The CDR3 DNA reads as TGTGCCAGCAGTCTAAATCAGGGGTCTGAAGCTTTCTTT. This chain uses TRBV12-3 or TRBV12-4 with TRBJ1-1; possibly TRBD1 for D (6 bases). V gave up 5 bases and J gave up 6 bases, with 13 bases separating them. There are 13 residues in the CDR3.

The chain recombines TRBV28 with TRBJ2-7; 9 nucleotides line up with TRBD2. This CDR3 has 15 amino acids. CDR1 is MDHEN and CDR2 is SYDVKM in the germline V gene. Trimming removed 10 bases from V and 0 bases from J; junction bases left unmatched: 10. The CDR3 protein is CATRGSGGSSYEQYF. The CDR3, as DNA: TGTGCCACCCGCGGGAGCGGGGGGAGCTCCTACGAGCAGTACTTC.

The chain links TRBV6-5 to TRBJ1-1; TRBD1 agrees at 7 bases. This CDR3 spans 14 amino acids. V shed 6 bases and J 4 bases; nucleotides not matched to a gene: 8. Germline CDR1 reads MNHEY; CDR2 reads SVGAGI. Here the CDR3 DNA reads TGTGCCAGCAGCCACAGGGGTAAGGTCACTGAAGCTTTCTTT. Amino acid sequence: CASSHRGKVTEAFF.

CDR3 region: CASSLVRPGAWSSYEQYF. CDR3 DNA: TGCGCCAGCAGCCTCGTACGGCCAGGGGCCTGGAGCTCCTACGAGCAGTACTTC. The chain couples TRBV5-1 to TRBJ2-7; possibly TRBD1 for D (6 bases). Trimming took 4 bases from V and 0 from J, leaving 23 bases between them. Germline assignment: CDR1 SGHRS and CDR2 YFSETQ. The CDR3 extends over 18 amino acids.

This chain uses TRBV5-4 with TRBJ1-2, with 7 bases identical to TRBD1. This CDR3 has 15 amino acids. Trimming cost V 0 bases and J 2 bases; bases outside gene matches: 4. CDR1 is SGHNT and CDR2 is YYREEE in the germline V gene (reference sequence). For the CDR3, the DNA is TGTGCCAGCAGCTTGGGGACAGGAAGAAACTATGGCTACACCTTC. Translated, it gives CASSLGTGRNYGYTF.

V usage is TRBV15 and J usage is TRBJ2-7; D is uncertain. The CDR3 has 18 residues. V was trimmed by 2 bases and J by 0 bases, leaving 20 bases between them. Germline V gene sequence: CDR1 LNHNV, CDR2 YYDKDF (reference sequence). The CDR3: CATSRHNYGRAVSYEQYF. CDR3 in DNA: TGTGCCACCAGCAGACACAACTACGGACGGGCGGTCTCCTACGAGCAGTACTTC.

The chain uses TRBV19 and TRBJ1-2, with D hard to call. This CDR3 comprises 12 residues. The V gene's germline CDR1 is LNHDA and CDR2 SQIVND (reference sequence). Trimming took 9 bases from V and 1 from J, leaving 9 bases between them. The CDR3 nucleotides read TGTGCCAGCGCGAAGGGTAACTATGGCTACACCTTC. This codes for CASAKGNYGYTF.

The chain recombines TRBV7-3 with TRBJ2-3; no clear D. The V gene lost 5 bases and the J gene lost 2 bases, with 8 bases spanning the gap. CDR1 and CDR2 (germline): SGHTA, FQGTGA. The length of the CDR3 is 13 residues. The CDR3 DNA reads as TGTGCCAGCAGCACAGACAACACAGATACGCAGTATTTT. Its translation is CASSTDNTDTQYF.

CDR3 region: CASSGLISSGANVLTF. The CDR3 nucleotides are TGTGCCAGCAGTGGGCTCATCAGCTCTGGGGCCAACGTCCTGACTTTC. The genes are TRBV2 and TRBJ2-6; no firm D call. The CDR3 extends over 16 amino acids. The germline V and J ends were trimmed by 4 bases and 0 bases, with 10 bases remaining between them. Germline CDR1 SNHLY, CDR2 FYNNEI.

The chain employs TRBV7-9 and TRBJ2-1; no reliable D call. This CDR3 is 16 amino acids long. Germline CDR1 SEHNR, CDR2 FQNEAQ (reference sequence). Trimming took off 1 base at V and 8 bases at J, with 18 bases between the two ends. CDR3 bases: TGTGCCAGCAGCTTAGGTCCGATCGGCGGTATCGATGAGCAGTTCTTC. Residues: CASSLGPIGGIDEQFF.

V and J are TRBV19 and TRBJ1-2; no clear D. Per the germline V gene, CDR1 is LNHDA and CDR2 is SQIVND (reference sequence). The V end lost 1 base, the J end lost 7 bases, and 13 bases lay between the germline ends. The CDR3 runs 14 residues. CDR3 sequence (DNA): TGTGCCAGTAGTATAGCTTTACGGACTGGTGGCTACACCTTC. Translated: CASSIALRTGGYTF.

The chain has TRBV24-1 and TRBJ1-2; maybe TRBD1 (5 bases). Per germline, CDR1 KGHDR and CDR2 SFDVKD. The CDR3 has 14 residues. V dropped 2 bases and J dropped 8 bases, with 14 bases sitting between them. The CDR3 reads CATSDSRAGKGYTF. The CDR3 nucleotides read TGTGCCACCAGTGATTCCAGGGCCGGCAAGGGCTACACCTTC.

This clone was detected only once. This sequence joins TRBV15 and TRBJ1-1; D perhaps matches TRBD1 (5 bases). Germline V CDR1 and CDR2: LNHNV, YYDKDF (reference sequence). The CDR3 has 14 amino acids. Trimming left V 4 bases short and J 3 bases short, with 12 bases between. The CDR3 here is CATSIRGGDTEAFF. The CDR3 DNA reads TGTGCCACCAGCATTAGGGGTGGCGACACTGAAGCTTTCTTT.

The CDR3 sequence: CASSQRGYEQYF. CDR3 nucleotides: TGTGCCAGCAGCCAACGAGGCTACGAGCAGTACTTC. This chain uses TRBV3-1 (or the pseudogene TRBV3-2) with TRBJ2-7, with D unclear. There are 12 residues in the CDR3. Trimming stripped 2 bases from V and 3 bases from J, with 5 bases between. The V gene's germline CDR1 is LGHDT and CDR2 YNNKEL (reference sequence).

The V gene is TRBV27, the J gene TRBJ2-1; no clear D gene. The V gene's germline CDR1 is MNHEY and CDR2 SMNVEV (reference sequence). The V end lost 5 bases, the J end lost 9 bases, and 20 bases lay between the germline ends. The CDR3 contains 15 residues. The CDR3 reads CASSPEFDQRSEQFF. The CDR3 DNA reads TGTGCCAGCAGTCCGGAGTTCGACCAGAGGAGTGAGCAGTTCTTC.

The V call is TRBV27, the J call TRBJ2-7; TRBD2 matches at 9 bases. The junction had 7 bases not matched to a gene; V was cut back by 6 bases and J by 1 base. The CDR3 contains 15 residues. Germline-derived CDR1 and CDR2 are MNHEY and SMNVEV (reference sequence). Written as DNA, the CDR3 is TGTGCCAGCAGCGACCTAGCGGGAATGTCCTACGAGCAGTACTTC. This sequence encodes CASSDLAGMSYEQYF.

The chain combines TRBV9 with TRBJ2-3, with D tentatively TRBD1 (5 bases). Germline V lookup: CDR1 SGDLS, CDR2 YYNGEE. Trimming left V 3 bases short and J 0 bases short, with 11 bases between. The CDR3 spans 15 residues. The CDR3 sequence: CASSEQETSTDTQYF. The CDR3 DNA follows: TGTGCCAGCAGCGAACAGGAAACTAGCACAGATACGCAGTATTTT.

The V gene is TRBV7-2, the J gene TRBJ1-6; 8 bases are a match to TRBD1. Trimming removed 5 bases from V and 0 bases from J; junction bases left unmatched: 9. There are 18 residues in the CDR3. The V gene's germline CDR1 is SGHTA and CDR2 FQGNSA. CDR3: CASSRIQGGSSYNSPLHF. DNA for the CDR3: TGTGCCAGCAGCAGAATACAGGGGGGGAGCTCCTATAATTCACCCCTCCACTTT.

The CDR3 region is CATSVMGTGSGELFF. The DNA for the CDR3 is TGTGCCACCAGTGTAATGGGGACAGGGTCCGGGGAGCTGTTTTTT. The chain has TRBV24-1 and TRBJ2-2; 9 nucleotides align to TRBD1. Germline V CDR1 and CDR2: KGHDR, SFDVKD. The CDR3 length is 15 residues. J was trimmed by 6 bases and V by 5 bases; bases with no gene match: 6.

This chain joins TRBV3-1 (or the pseudogene TRBV3-2) and TRBJ2-1; the D gene is possibly TRBD2 (6 bases). The CDR3 consists of 17 residues. V lost 0 bases and J lost 0, with 12 bases in between. The germline V gene encodes CDR1 LGHDT and CDR2 YNNKEL (reference sequence). The CDR3: CASSQDMAGTSYNEQFF. The CDR3 coding sequence is TGTGCCAGCAGCCAAGATATGGCGGGAACCTCCTACAATGAGCAGTTCTTC.

This chain joins TRBV6-6 and TRBJ2-5, with 8 nucleotides matching TRBD2. This CDR3 region has 16 residues. In germline, CDR1 is MNHNY, CDR2 SVGAGI (reference sequence). The junction had 13 bases not matched to a gene; V was cut back by 5 bases and J by 5 bases. In DNA form, the CDR3 reads TGTGCCAGCAGTCGGACGGGACTAGGGCATGGGGAGACCCAGTACTTC. Translated: CASSRTGLGHGETQYF.

This chain connects TRBV6-1 to TRBJ2-3; the D is unclear. CDR3 length: 14 residues. Per the germline V gene, CDR1 is MNHNS and CDR2 is SASEGT. Trimming removed 0 bases at V and 6 bases at J, with 10 bases between. The CDR3 here is CASSEASFLDTQYF. As DNA, the CDR3 is TGTGCCAGCAGTGAAGCGTCTTTCTTGGATACGCAGTATTTT.

The chain has TRBV5-6 and TRBJ2-2; D ambiguous. Germline V gives CDR1 SGHDT, CDR2 YYEEEE. With 3 bases removed from V and 0 bases from J, the gap between germline ends came to 6 bases. The CDR3 loop spans 14 amino acids. This chain's CDR3 is CASSYPTNTGELFF. The CDR3 region has the DNA TGTGCCAGCAGCTACCCAACGAACACCGGGGAGCTGTTTTTT.